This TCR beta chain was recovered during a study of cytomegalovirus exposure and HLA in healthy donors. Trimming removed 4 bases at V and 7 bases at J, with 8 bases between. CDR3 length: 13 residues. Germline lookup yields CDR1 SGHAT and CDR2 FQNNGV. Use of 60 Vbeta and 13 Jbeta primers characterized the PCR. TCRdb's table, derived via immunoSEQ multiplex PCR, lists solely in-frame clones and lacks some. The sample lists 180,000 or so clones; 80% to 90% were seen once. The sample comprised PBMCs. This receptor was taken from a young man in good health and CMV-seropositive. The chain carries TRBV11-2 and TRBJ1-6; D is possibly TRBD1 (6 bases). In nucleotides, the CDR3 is TGTGCCAGCAGCTCAGGGACAAATTCACCCCTCCACTTT. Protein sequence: CASSSGTNSPLHF.